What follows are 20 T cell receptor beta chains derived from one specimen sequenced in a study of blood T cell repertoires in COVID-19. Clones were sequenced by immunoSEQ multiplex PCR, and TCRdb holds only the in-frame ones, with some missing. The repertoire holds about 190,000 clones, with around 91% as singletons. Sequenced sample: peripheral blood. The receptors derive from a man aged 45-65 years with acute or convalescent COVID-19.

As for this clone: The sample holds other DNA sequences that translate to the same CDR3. CDR3 residues: CASSSLFTDTQYF. The CDR3 DNA sequence: TGTGCCAGCAGCTCTCTCTTCACAGATACGCAGTATTTT. The V gene is TRBV7-2, the J gene TRBJ2-3; D not resolved. Germline values: CDR1 SGHTA, CDR2 FQGNSA. The V end was cut by 4 bases, the J end by 2 bases, with 7 bases between. The CDR3 is 13 amino acids.

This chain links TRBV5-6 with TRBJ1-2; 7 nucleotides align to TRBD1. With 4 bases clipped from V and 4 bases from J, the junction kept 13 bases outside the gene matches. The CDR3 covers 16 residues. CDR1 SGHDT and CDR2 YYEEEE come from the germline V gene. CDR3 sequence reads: CASSTPGTAASYGYTF. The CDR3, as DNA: TGTGCCAGCAGCACACCCGGGACAGCGGCTTCCTATGGCTACACCTTC.

CDR3 region: CASSVSLAGVKNEQFF. The CDR3 DNA sequence: TGTGCCAGCAGCGTCTCTCTAGCGGGAGTGAAGAATGAGCAGTTCTTC. V gene TRBV9 combines with J gene TRBJ2-1; 10 bases are a match to TRBD2. V lost 2 bases, J lost 7 bases, and 9 bases stayed unmatched. The CDR3 has 16 amino acids. Germline-derived CDR1 and CDR2 are SGDLS and YYNGEE.

Here the CDR3 reads CASSISAGAGGNQPQHF. CDR3 nucleotides: TGTGCCAGTAGTATTTCAGCGGGGGCCGGGGGGAATCAGCCCCAGCATTTT. The chain recombines TRBV19 with TRBJ1-5, with D tentatively TRBD1 (6 bases). This CDR3 contains 17 residues. Per the germline V gene, CDR1 is LNHDA and CDR2 is SQIVND (reference sequence). Trimming pared 3 bases from V and 4 bases from J, leaving 19 bases between.

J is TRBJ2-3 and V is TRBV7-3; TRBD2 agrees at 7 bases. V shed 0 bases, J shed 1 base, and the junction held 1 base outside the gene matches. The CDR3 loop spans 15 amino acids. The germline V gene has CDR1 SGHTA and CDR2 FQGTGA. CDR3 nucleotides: TGTGCCAGCAGCTTAACTGGGGGGGGCACAGATACGCAGTATTTT. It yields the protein CASSLTGGGTDTQYF.

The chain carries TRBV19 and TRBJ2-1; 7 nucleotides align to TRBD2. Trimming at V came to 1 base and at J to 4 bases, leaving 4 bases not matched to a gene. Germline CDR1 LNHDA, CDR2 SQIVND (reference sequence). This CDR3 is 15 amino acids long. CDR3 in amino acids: CASSIGGGVYNEQFF. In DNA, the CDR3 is TGTGCCAGTAGTATAGGTGGGGGGGTATACAATGAGCAGTTCTTC. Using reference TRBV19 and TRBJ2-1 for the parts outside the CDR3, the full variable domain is DGGITQSPKYLFRKEGQNVTLSCEQNLNHDAMYWYRQDPGQGLRLIYYSQIVNDFQKGDIAEGYSVSREKKESFPLTVTSAQKNPTAFYLCASSIGGGVYNEQFFGPGTRLTVL.

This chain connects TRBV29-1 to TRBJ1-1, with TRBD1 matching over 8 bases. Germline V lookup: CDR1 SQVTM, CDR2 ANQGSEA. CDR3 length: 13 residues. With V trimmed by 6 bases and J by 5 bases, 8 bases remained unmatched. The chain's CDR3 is CSVRRTGRTEAFF. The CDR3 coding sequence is TGCAGCGTACGGCGGACAGGGCGGACTGAAGCTTTCTTT.

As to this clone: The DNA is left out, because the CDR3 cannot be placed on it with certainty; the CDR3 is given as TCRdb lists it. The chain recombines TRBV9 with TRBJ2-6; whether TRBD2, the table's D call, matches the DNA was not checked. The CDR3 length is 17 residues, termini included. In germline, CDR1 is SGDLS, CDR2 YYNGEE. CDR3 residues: CASSVYFGGSGANVLTF.

CDR3 in DNA: TGTGCCAGCTCAGGGCCTAATCAGCCCCAGCATTTT. The encoded protein is CASSGPNQPQHF. The chain carries TRBV19 and TRBJ1-5; possible D gene TRBD1, 5 bases. Trimming shortened V by 9 bases and J by 4 bases, and 10 bases separated the two germline ends. This CDR3 comprises 12 residues. Germline assignment: CDR1 LNHDA and CDR2 SQIVND (reference sequence).

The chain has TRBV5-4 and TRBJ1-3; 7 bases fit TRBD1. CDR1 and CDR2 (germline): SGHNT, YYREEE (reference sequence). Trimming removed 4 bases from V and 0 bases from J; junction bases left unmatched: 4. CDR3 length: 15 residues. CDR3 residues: CASSRDSFSGNTIYF. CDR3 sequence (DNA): TGTGCCAGCAGCCGGGACAGCTTCTCTGGAAACACCATATATTTT.

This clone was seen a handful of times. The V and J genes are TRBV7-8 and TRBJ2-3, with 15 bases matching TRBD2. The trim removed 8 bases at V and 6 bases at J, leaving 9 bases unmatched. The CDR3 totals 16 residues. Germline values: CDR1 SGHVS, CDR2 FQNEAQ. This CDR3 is CASVFGLAGGDDTQYF. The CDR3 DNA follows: TGTGCCAGCGTCTTCGGACTAGCGGGAGGGGATGATACGCAGTATTTT.

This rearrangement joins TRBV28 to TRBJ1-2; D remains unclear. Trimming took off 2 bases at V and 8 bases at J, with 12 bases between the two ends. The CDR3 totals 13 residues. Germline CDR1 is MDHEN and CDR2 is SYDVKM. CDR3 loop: CASSLARVRGYTF. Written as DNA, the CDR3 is TGTGCCAGCAGTTTAGCGAGGGTTAGGGGCTACACCTTC.

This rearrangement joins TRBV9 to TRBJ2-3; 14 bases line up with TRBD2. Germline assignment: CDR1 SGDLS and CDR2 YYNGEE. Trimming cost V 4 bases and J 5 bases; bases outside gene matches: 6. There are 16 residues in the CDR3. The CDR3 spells CASSQGLAGVVDTQYF. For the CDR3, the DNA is TGTGCCAGCAGCCAGGGACTAGCGGGAGTAGTAGATACGCAGTATTTT.

CDR3 sequence: CASSVGWAATNEKLFF. In nucleotides, the CDR3 is TGTGCCAGCAGCGTAGGGTGGGCCGCAACTAATGAAAAACTGTTTTTT. The chain links TRBV9 to TRBJ1-4; D uncertain. Germline V gene data show CDR1 as SGDLS and CDR2 as YYNGEE. The CDR3 runs to 16 residues. V was trimmed by 0 bases and J by 0 bases, leaving 9 bases between them.

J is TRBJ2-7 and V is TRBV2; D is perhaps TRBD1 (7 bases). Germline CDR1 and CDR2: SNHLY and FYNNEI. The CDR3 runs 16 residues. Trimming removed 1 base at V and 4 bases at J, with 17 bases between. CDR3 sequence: CASSEGLLAGGYEQYV. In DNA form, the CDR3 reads TGTGCCAGCAGTGAAGGGCTCTTGGCAGGGGGGTACGAGCAGTACGTC.

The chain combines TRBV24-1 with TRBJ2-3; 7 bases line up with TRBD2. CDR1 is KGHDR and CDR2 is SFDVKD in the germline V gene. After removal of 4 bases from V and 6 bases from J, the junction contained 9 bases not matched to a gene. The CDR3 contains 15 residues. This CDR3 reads CATSEASGAADTQYF. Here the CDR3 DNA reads TGTGCCACCAGTGAGGCTAGCGGAGCCGCCGATACGCAGTATTTT.

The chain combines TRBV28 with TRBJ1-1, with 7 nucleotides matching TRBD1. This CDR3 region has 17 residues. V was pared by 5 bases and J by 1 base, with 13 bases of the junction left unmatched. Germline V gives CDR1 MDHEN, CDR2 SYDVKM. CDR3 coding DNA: TGTGCCAGCAGTGGGTCCTCCTACAGGGGTCGGAACACTGAAGCTTTCTTT. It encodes CASSGSSYRGRNTEAFF.

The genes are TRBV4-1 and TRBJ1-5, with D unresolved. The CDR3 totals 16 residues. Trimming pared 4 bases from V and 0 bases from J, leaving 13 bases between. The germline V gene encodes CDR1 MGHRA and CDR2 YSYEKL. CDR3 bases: TGCGCCAGCAGCCCCCGACATGCTAATAGCAATCAGCCCCAGCATTTT. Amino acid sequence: CASSPRHANSNQPQHF.

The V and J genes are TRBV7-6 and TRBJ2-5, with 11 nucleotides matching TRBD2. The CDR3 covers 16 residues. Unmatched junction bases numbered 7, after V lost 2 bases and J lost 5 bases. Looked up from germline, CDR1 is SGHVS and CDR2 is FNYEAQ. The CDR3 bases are TGTGCCAGCAGCTTATTAGCGGGAGGGCCGAGGGAGACCCAGTACTTC. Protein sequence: CASSLLAGGPRETQYF.

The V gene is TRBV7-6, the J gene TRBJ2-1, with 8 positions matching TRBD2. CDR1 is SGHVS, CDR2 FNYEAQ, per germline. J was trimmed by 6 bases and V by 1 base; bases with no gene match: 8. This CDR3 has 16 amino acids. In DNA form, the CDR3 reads TGTGCCAGCAGCTTAGATGTGGCGGGAGGAGGCAATGAGCAGTTCTTC. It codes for CASSLDVAGGGNEQFF.